This entry concerns a single TCR beta chain. The record originates from a study of blood T cell repertoires in COVID-19. On the study more broadly: Acute-phase and convalescent COVID-19 samples originated in the United States, Italy and Spain.

Germline loops: CDR1 MDHEN, CDR2 SYDVKM. The CDR3 loop spans 12 amino acids. V lost 4 bases and J 13 bases, leaving 11 bases between the germline ends. The assay was immunoSEQ multiplex PCR, and TCRdb's table has in-frame clones only and misses some. The repertoire holds fewer than 350,000 clones, with about 89% as singletons. V usage is TRBV28 and J usage is TRBJ1-6, with D uncertain. Sequencing was performed on peripheral blood. This clonotype was sampled from a man aged 40-49 years with acute or convalescent COVID-19. For the CDR3, the DNA is TGTGCCAGCAGTTCCCAACCGGGTCCCCTCCACTTT. This sequence encodes CASSSQPGPLHF. The variable domain in full, with the rest retrieved from reference TRBV28 and TRBJ1-6, is DVKVTQSSRYLVKRTGEKVFLECVQDMDHENMFWYRQDPGLGLRLIYFSYDVKMKEKGDIPEGYSVSREKKERFSLILESASTNQTSMYLCASSSQPGPLHFGNGTRLTVT.